Each of the 5 T cell receptor beta chains below was sequenced from the same sample in a study of control samples from healthy donors and cancer patients. Some clones are missing from TCRdb's copy, which holds only in-frame ones; the method was immunoSEQ multiplex PCR. The data contain approximately 90,000 clones, just under 85% of them singletons. Source material: blood. All receptors derive from a man under 40 in good health.

The chain has TRBV30 and TRBJ2-3; a possible D gene is TRBD2 (6 bases). The V gene's germline CDR1 is GTSNPN and CDR2 SVGIG (reference sequence). V was pared by 2 bases and J by 0 bases, with 12 bases between. CDR3 length: 15 amino acids. CDR3: CAWSPLSGSTDTQYF. The CDR3 coding sequence is TGTGCCTGGAGTCCTCTTAGCGGTAGCACAGATACGCAGTATTTT.

V and J are TRBV7-2 and TRBJ1-2; no firm D call. The CDR3 is 15 amino acids. Germline CDR1 SGHTA, CDR2 FQGNSA. V was pared by 5 bases and J by 0 bases, with 13 bases between. For the CDR3, the DNA is TGTGCCAGCAGCGAAGGACGGGGAGCTAACTATGGCTACACCTTC. This codes for CASSEGRGANYGYTF.

The V gene is TRBV5-1, the J gene TRBJ1-5; 9 bases match TRBD1. Germline lookup yields CDR1 SGHRS and CDR2 YFSETQ. V lost 3 bases and J lost 9; bases outside the gene matches: 16. The CDR3 contains 17 residues. The CDR3 protein is CASSSGTGPANQTPQHF. The CDR3 DNA sequence: TGCGCCAGCAGCTCAGGGACAGGGCCGGCCAATCAAACGCCCCAGCATTTT.

The chain combines TRBV6-6 with TRBJ1-1; tentative D call: TRBD1 (5 bases). This CDR3 has 15 amino acids. Trimming shortened V by 6 bases and J by 0 bases, and 14 bases separated the two germline ends. Per the germline V gene, CDR1 is MNHNY and CDR2 is SVGAGI (reference sequence). DNA of the CDR3: TGTGCCAGCAGACCCAAGGACATCATGAACACTGAAGCTTTCTTT. It translates to CASRPKDIMNTEAFF.

The V call is TRBV12-3 or TRBV12-4, the J call TRBJ2-7, with D possibly being TRBD1 or TRBD2 (5 bases each). The CDR3 totals 12 residues. Trimming shortened V by 8 bases and J by 3 bases, and 11 bases separated the two germline ends. In nucleotides, the CDR3 is TGTGCCAGCGGGGGACCCAACTACGAGCAGTACTTC. Protein sequence: CASGGPNYEQYF.